Listed here is a single T cell receptor (beta chain). No antigen is known for it. TCRdb re-derived calls from the multiplex PCR reads in MiXCR, one entry per CDR3 protein. The sample lists about 63,000 distinct CDR3 sequences; 57% were seen once. These data are taken from a study of breast tumors, draining lymph nodes, adjacent tissues. Whole-study results and caveats: Luminal-like breast cancer showed significantly greater tumor-nontumor repertoire similarity than basal-like breast cancer did. The lymph node origin of tumor T cells was framed as consistent with a hypothesis, not demonstrated. Findings are consistent with lymph node origin and intratumoral expansion of most tumor T cells.

The receptor's source is a female donor with breast cancer. Some clones in this sample may be carry-over from other donors' samples. Sequencing was performed on breast tumor tissue.

The CDR3, as DNA: TGTGCCAGCAGTCTAACCTCGGGACAGGGGAACACTGAAGCTTTCTTT. Its translation is CASSLTSGQGNTEAFF. The J gene is TRBJ1-1, the V gene TRBV6-6; TRBD1 agrees at 9 bases. The V and J ends lost 5 bases and 1 base, in that order; junction bases with no gene match: 8. CDR1 is MNHNY, CDR2 SVGAGI, per germline (reference sequence). There are 16 residues in the CDR3.